Detailed here is one TCR beta chain. This entry comes from a study of blood T cell repertoires in COVID-19. Whole-study context: Donors in the United States, Italy and Spain gave samples during acute or convalescent COVID-19. The analysed material was cDNA or gDNA that came from T cells, B-cell-depleted T cells, or PBMCs.

Original handling: How many nucleated cells were present was estimated from reference gene primer amplification. Only in-frame clones appear in the TCRdb table, and some are missing; sequencing was by immunoSEQ multiplex PCR. The D gene and trimming were derived from the DNA, and the V and J assignments and clone size from that table. The sample consists of about 230,000 clones, 85% of them appearing once. The CDR3 is made up of 13 amino acids. CDR1 is SGHAT, CDR2 FQNNGV, per germline. The ends were cut back, 1 base at V and 5 bases at J, with 9 bases in the middle. This TCR derives from a man aged 40-50 years with acute or convalescent COVID-19. The chain carries TRBV11-2 and TRBJ2-7, with a possible D match to TRBD1 (5 bases). Sequencing was carried out using peripheral blood. CDR3 protein: CASSLVAGNEQYF. CDR3 in DNA: TGTGCCAGCAGCTTAGTCGCAGGGAACGAGCAGTACTTC.